This entry features one T cell receptor beta chain sequence. Its antigen remains unidentified. The ends lost 5 bases at V and 2 bases at J; junction bases unmatched: 10. Germline CDR1 and CDR2: SEHNR and FQNEAQ (reference sequence). This CDR3 has 16 residues. These data originate in a study of cytomegalovirus exposure and HLA in healthy donors. Whole-study findings and limits: The study put around 180 TCR beta chains on its list as cytomegalovirus-associated.

Separation from the roughly 690-subject first cohort characterized the approximately 120-subject validation cohort, to which the donors belonged. The data were produced by immunoSEQ multiplex PCR, yet TCRdb's version contains in-frame clones alone and is incomplete. The sample lists approximately 160,000 clones, 70% to 90% occurring once. The sequencing input was PBMCs. This chain links TRBV7-9 with TRBJ2-7; 9 bases are a match to TRBD1. The origin of this receptor is a young man in good health and CMV-seropositive. CDR3 DNA: TGTGCCAGCAGCCCCCGTACCCGGACAGGGGCCTACGAGCAGTACTTC. The encoded protein is CASSPRTRTGAYEQYF. Full variable domain (remainder filled in from reference TRBV7-9 and TRBJ2-7): DTGVSQNPRHKITKRGQNVTFRCDPISEHNRLYWYRQTLGQGPEFLTYFQNEAQLEKSRLLSDRFSAERPKGSFSTLEIQRTEQGDSAMYLCASSPRTRTGAYEQYFGPGTRLTVT.